The 7 T cell receptor beta chains in this list originate from one sample, sequenced in a study of blood T cell repertoires in COVID-19 (dated by TCRdb to about 2020). Libraries were prepared through the immunoSEQ multiplex PCR assay. In its TCRdb copy, this immuneACCESS table keeps in-frame sequences only and misses some clones. Where compared with another copy, unresolved V genes explain less than half of these, and the others have no known cause. Across this sample there are 180,000 or so clones, with roughly 86% seen only once. The ten largest clones take up 0.99% of the sample. Sequenced sample: peripheral blood. These receptor sequences come from a man younger than 35 with acute or convalescent COVID-19.

This clone was observed a handful of times. The chain links TRBV10-3 to TRBJ1-5; D not resolved. The CDR3 totals 13 residues. Trimming stripped 6 bases from V and 4 bases from J, with 10 bases between. Germline V CDR1 and CDR2: ENHRY, SYGVKD. The CDR3 DNA reads TGTGCCATCAGCGGAGGGCAGAATCAGCCCCAGCATTTT. Translating gives CAISGGQNQPQHF.

The chain combines TRBV18 with TRBJ1-6; D is undetermined. There are 13 residues in the CDR3. In germline, CDR1 is KGHSH, CDR2 LQKENI. With 8 bases removed from V and 0 bases from J, the gap between germline ends came to 5 bases. CDR3 loop: CASPSSYNSPLHF. In nucleotides, the CDR3 is TGTGCCAGCCCGAGCTCCTATAATTCACCCCTCCACTTT.

The rearrangement links TRBV24-1 to TRBJ2-3; TRBD2 matches 8 bases. This CDR3 is 16 amino acids long. Looked up from germline, CDR1 is KGHDR and CDR2 is SFDVKD. V gave up 1 base and J gave up 4 bases; unmatched junction bases: 6. CDR3 protein: CATSDFSGGAPDTQYF. For the CDR3, the DNA is TGTGCCACCAGTGATTTTTCGGGGGGGGCTCCAGATACGCAGTATTTT.

The genes are TRBV9 and TRBJ2-1; no definite D call. The CDR3 is 16 residues long. V was pared by 0 bases and J by 1 base, with 11 bases between. From germline, CDR1 is SGDLS and CDR2 YYNGEE. The CDR3 DNA follows: TGTGCCAGCAGCGTAGAGCACAGTCAATCCTACAATGAGCAGTTCTTC. It specifies CASSVEHSQSYNEQFF.

V is TRBV4-1 and J is TRBJ1-1; unclear D gene. Germline CDR1 reads MGHRA; CDR2 reads YSYEKL. CDR3 size: 13 residues. The V end lost 1 base, the J end lost 8 bases, and 11 bases lay between the germline ends. CDR3 coding DNA: TGCGCCAGCAGCCAAGTAGAGGGTTTCGAAGCTTTCTTT. Its translation: CASSQVEGFEAFF.

The chain employs TRBV28 and TRBJ1-5, with D uncertain. V was cut by 11 bases and J by 0 bases, with 8 bases left in between. The CDR3 runs 12 residues. The germline V gene encodes CDR1 MDHEN and CDR2 SYDVKM. The CDR3 region has the DNA TGTGCCGTCTATAATAGCAATCAGCCCCAGCATTTT. Protein sequence: CAVYNSNQPQHF. Full variable domain (rest looked up from reference TRBV28 and TRBJ1-5): DVKVTQSSRYLVKRTGEKVFLECVQDMDHENMFWYRQDPGLGLRLIYFSYDVKMKEKGDIPEGYSVSREKKERFSLILESASTNQTSMYLCAVYNSNQPQHFGDGTRLSIL.

V gene TRBV12-5 combines with J gene TRBJ2-7, with D perhaps matching TRBD2 (5 bases). V lost 6 bases and J 6 bases, leaving 15 bases between the germline ends. The CDR3 is 13 amino acids. CDR1 is LGHNT, CDR2 FRNRAP, per germline. CDR3 sequence: CASGTGSSGEQYF. The CDR3 nucleotides are TGTGCTAGTGGGACGGGATCCTCCGGCGAGCAGTACTTC.